The 32 T cell receptor beta chains given below trace back to one sample, sequenced in a study of cytomegalovirus exposure and HLA in healthy donors. PCR employed 60 Vbeta and 13 Jbeta primers. Libraries were prepared by immunoSEQ multiplex PCR; TCRdb keeps only in-frame clonotypes and omits some of them. The data contain 60,000 to 70,000 clones, approximately 78% of them singletons. The sample was PBMCs. These receptors originate from a man aged 40-49 years in good health and CMV-seronegative.

The V call is TRBV2, the J call TRBJ2-1, with TRBD2 matching 7 bases. The CDR3 totals 15 residues. The V gene end was trimmed by 6 bases and the J gene end by 9 bases; junction bases not matched to a gene: 14. The germline CDR1 and CDR2 sequences are SNHLY and FYNNEI. The CDR3 reads CASSPNPGWGGEQFF. CDR3 coding DNA: TGTGCCAGCAGCCCTAATCCGGGATGGGGGGGTGAGCAGTTCTTC.

The CDR3 nucleotides are TGTGCCAGCAGCGTAGTTAGCGGGGCCCAAGAGACCCAGTACTTC. Translating it yields CASSVVSGAQETQYF. The chain couples TRBV9 to TRBJ2-5, with TRBD2 matching over 8 bases. Trimming cost V 0 bases and J 1 base; bases outside gene matches: 2. The CDR3 has 15 residues. In germline, CDR1 is SGDLS, CDR2 YYNGEE. The full variable domain, in which reference TRBV9 and TRBJ2-5 provide the parts outside the CDR3, is DSGVTQTPKHLITATGQRVTLRCSPRSGDLSVYWYQQSLDQGLQFLIQYYNGEERAKGNILERFSAQQFPDLHSELNLSSLELGDSALYFCASSVVSGAQETQYFGPGTRLLVL.

This clone has only a few counts. The CDR3 protein is CASSPRQGGGNTIYF. In nucleotides, the CDR3 is TGTGCCAGCAGTCCCAGACAGGGGGGTGGAAACACCATATATTTT. V usage is TRBV6-6 and J usage is TRBJ1-3; 9 bases are a match to TRBD1. CDR3 length: 15 amino acids. The trim removed 5 bases at V and 3 bases at J, leaving 5 bases unmatched. Germline CDR1 reads MNHNY; CDR2 reads SVGAGI (reference sequence).

This chain uses TRBV6-1 with TRBJ1-5, with 8 bases identical to TRBD1. The CDR3 covers 14 residues. The germline V gene has CDR1 MNHNS and CDR2 SASEGT. With V trimmed by 6 bases and J by 7 bases, 8 bases remained unmatched. Here the CDR3 DNA reads TGTGCCAGCAGCCAAACGACAGGGGCGCAGCCCCAGCATTTT. Its translation: CASSQTTGAQPQHF.

The chain carries TRBV10-3 and TRBJ1-2, with 8 positions matching TRBD1. The germline gives CDR1 ENHRY, CDR2 SYGVKD. The CDR3 loop spans 14 amino acids. V shed 10 bases and J 4 bases; nucleotides not matched to a gene: 11. The CDR3 is CATGIGGQAYGYTF. CDR3 DNA: TGTGCCACCGGAATAGGGGGACAGGCCTATGGCTACACCTTC.

V usage is TRBV1 and J usage is TRBJ2-1; TRBD2 reflects the table's D call only, with no check against the DNA. TRBV1 is recorded as a pseudogene. CDR3 length: 15 amino acids. CDR3 residues: CTSSLRGGPYNEQFF. CDR3 DNA: TGCACCAGCAGTCTGCGGGGGGGCCCCTACAATGAGCAGTTCTTC.

The rearrangement links TRBV28 to TRBJ2-1; TRBD2 matches at 11 bases. The junction had 11 bases not matched to a gene; V was cut back by 1 base and J by 3 bases. The CDR3 is made up of 19 amino acids. The germline V gene has CDR1 MDHEN and CDR2 SYDVKM. The CDR3 region is CASSLSGLAGGKNYNEQFF. In DNA, the CDR3 is TGTGCCAGCAGTTTATCAGGGCTAGCGGGAGGTAAAAACTACAATGAGCAGTTCTTC.

The chain joins TRBV28 to TRBJ1-4; tentative D call: TRBD1 (6 bases). Looked up from germline, CDR1 is MDHEN and CDR2 is SYDVKM. The CDR3 spans 14 residues. Trimming shortened V by 2 bases and J by 10 bases, and 14 bases separated the two germline ends. CDR3 in amino acids: CASSLATGQGKLFF. The CDR3 region has the DNA TGTGCCAGCAGTTTAGCAACAGGGCAAGGAAAACTGTTTTTT.

As DNA, the CDR3 is TGTGCCAGCATTTCCGGGACAGTCACAGATACGCAGTATTTT. Translated, it gives CASISGTVTDTQYF. The chain carries TRBV25-1 and TRBJ2-3, with 7 bases matching TRBD1. The junction had 6 bases not matched to a gene; V was cut back by 7 bases and J by 2 bases. Per germline, CDR1 MGHDK and CDR2 SYGVNS. There are 14 residues in the CDR3.

In its sample, this clone was seen a few times. The V gene is TRBV10-2, the J gene TRBJ2-1; 7 bases agree with TRBD2. The J segment lost 4 bases and the V segment lost 8 bases, leaving 20 bases of the junction unmatched. This CDR3 has 18 residues. Germline assignment: CDR1 WSHSY and CDR2 SAAADI. The CDR3 sequence is CASGVGGPMRSRYNEQFF. The CDR3 DNA reads TGCGCCAGCGGAGTGGGAGGGCCGATGAGAAGCCGGTACAATGAGCAGTTCTTC.

This clone has a handful of counts. The gene calls are TRBV19 and TRBJ2-5; 9 bases agree with TRBD2. The CDR3 has 16 amino acids. J was trimmed by 5 bases and V by 6 bases; bases with no gene match: 13. Per germline, CDR1 LNHDA and CDR2 SQIVND (reference sequence). CDR3 coding DNA: TGTGCCAGTAGATCCTTAGCGGGGGAGAACTTTGAGACCCAGTACTTC. Translating it yields CASRSLAGENFETQYF.

The V call is TRBV28, the J call TRBJ2-6; weak D call: TRBD2 (6 bases). CDR1 and CDR2 from the germline V gene are MDHEN and SYDVKM. Trimming took off 6 bases at V and 0 bases at J, with 9 bases between the two ends. This CDR3 has 15 residues. This CDR3 reads CASRRRASGANVLTF. CDR3 in DNA: TGTGCCAGCAGGCGGAGGGCCTCTGGGGCCAACGTCCTGACTTTC.

This clone was picked up a small number of times. This rearrangement joins TRBV6-5 to TRBJ2-7; possibly TRBD2 for D (5 bases). Germline CDR1 reads MNHEY; CDR2 reads SVGAGI. The CDR3 totals 12 residues. Trimming shortened V by 7 bases and J by 1 base, and 8 bases separated the two germline ends. Here the CDR3 reads CASTDSSYEQYF. The CDR3 region has the DNA TGTGCCAGCACGGACTCATCCTACGAGCAGTACTTC.

This clone appeared a single time. The chain couples TRBV29-1 to TRBJ1-6; 7 bases match TRBD1. CDR1 and CDR2 from the germline V gene are SQVTM and ANQGSEA. This CDR3 spans 14 amino acids. Trimming at V came to 6 bases and at J to 5 bases, leaving 7 bases not matched to a gene. CDR3 loop: CSVPGQTDNSPLHF. The CDR3 nucleotides are TGCAGCGTCCCGGGACAGACCGATAATTCACCCCTCCACTTT.

Concerning this clone: Additional DNA sequences in this sample encode the identical CDR3. The chain links TRBV2 to TRBJ1-4; 10 nucleotides align to TRBD1. CDR3 length: 16 amino acids. Germline V gene sequence: CDR1 SNHLY, CDR2 FYNNEI. V trimming: 4 bases; J trimming: 7 bases; junction bases outside the gene matches: 9. Written as DNA, the CDR3 is TGTGCCAGCAGTGTGGGGACAGGGGCTTCAACTGAAAAACTGTTTTTT. Encoded protein: CASSVGTGASTEKLFF.

The V gene is TRBV28, the J gene TRBJ2-3; TRBD2 is a possible D gene (6 bases). CDR1 MDHEN and CDR2 SYDVKM come from the germline V gene. V lost 7 bases to trimming and J lost 13 bases, with 24 bases between them. CDR3 length: 14 residues. CDR3 protein: CASIPRGSRLKKYF. Written as DNA, the CDR3 is TGTGCCAGCATCCCCCGGGGGAGTAGGCTTAAGAAGTATTTT.

The chain recombines TRBV6-1 with TRBJ2-7; 11 nucleotides align to TRBD2. The CDR3 is 19 residues long. The junction had 13 bases not matched to a gene; V was cut back by 3 bases and J by 0 bases. From germline, CDR1 is MNHNS and CDR2 SASEGT. The CDR3 is CASSDPPGLAVVSSYEQYF. CDR3 bases: TGTGCCAGCAGTGATCCCCCGGGACTAGCGGTAGTGAGCTCCTACGAGCAGTACTTC.

The chain employs TRBV5-1 and TRBJ2-7, with 7 positions matching TRBD1. The CDR3 consists of 13 residues. Trimming removed 1 base from V and 6 bases from J; junction bases left unmatched: 4. The germline gives CDR1 SGHRS, CDR2 YFSETQ. The CDR3 region is CASSLWGQFEQYF. The CDR3 coding sequence is TGCGCCAGCAGCTTGTGGGGACAGTTCGAGCAGTACTTC.

This chain joins TRBV12-2 and TRBJ2-7; the DNA was not used to check the table's D call, TRBD1. TRBV12-2 is tagged as a pseudogene. The CDR3 runs 14 residues. The CDR3 is CASRPTGNFNEQYF. The DNA of the CDR3 is TGTGCAAGTCGCCCGACAGGGAACTTCAACGAGCAGTACTTC.

This chain uses TRBV7-3 with TRBJ2-7; 15 nucleotides match TRBD2. The junction had 4 bases not matched to a gene; V was cut back by 3 bases and J by 4 bases. CDR1 is SGHTA, CDR2 FQGTGA, per germline. This CDR3 spans 16 amino acids. The CDR3 sequence is CASSFGGTSGRYEQYF. CDR3 in DNA: TGTGCCAGCAGCTTTGGGGGGACTAGCGGGAGGTACGAGCAGTACTTC.

The V and J genes are TRBV19 and TRBJ1-1; TRBD1 aligns across 10 bases. CDR3 length equals 16 residues. Trimming at V came to 7 bases and at J to 3 bases, leaving 11 bases not matched to a gene. Germline assignment: CDR1 LNHDA and CDR2 SQIVND (reference sequence). CDR3 residues: CASNSETGGADTEAFF. As DNA, the CDR3 is TGTGCCAGTAATTCGGAGACAGGGGGCGCGGACACTGAAGCTTTCTTT.

The V gene is TRBV9, the J gene TRBJ2-2, with D possibly matching TRBD2 (6 bases). V was trimmed by 0 bases and J by 7 bases, leaving 7 bases between them. This CDR3 contains 13 residues. From germline, CDR1 is SGDLS and CDR2 YYNGEE. For the CDR3, the DNA is TGTGCCAGCAGCGTAGCCGGGAGCGGGGAGCTGTTTTTT. It translates to CASSVAGSGELFF.

The rearrangement joins TRBV7-9 to TRBJ1-2, with TRBD1 matching over 10 bases. This CDR3 spans 14 amino acids. Germline V gene data show CDR1 as SEHNR and CDR2 as FQNEAQ (reference sequence). Trimming cost V 9 bases and J 7 bases; bases outside gene matches: 11. As DNA, the CDR3 is TGTGCCAGTGTGCCGGGACAGGGGTATTTTGGCTACACCTTC. This encodes CASVPGQGYFGYTF. The full variable domain, with the rest looked up from reference TRBV7-9 and TRBJ1-2, is DTGVSQNPRHKITKRGQNVTFRCDPISEHNRLYWYRQTLGQGPEFLTYFQNEAQLEKSRLLSDRFSAERPKGSFSTLEIQRTEQGDSAMYLCASVPGQGYFGYTFGSGTRLTVV.

The chain combines TRBV19 with TRBJ1-5; 8 bases align to TRBD1. The V and J ends lost 6 bases and 1 base, in that order; junction bases with no gene match: 8. This CDR3 region has 16 residues. Germline V gives CDR1 LNHDA, CDR2 SQIVND (reference sequence). The CDR3 spells CASRPRGPWSNQPQHF. The CDR3 region has the DNA TGTGCCAGTAGGCCCAGGGGGCCGTGGAGCAATCAGCCCCAGCATTTT.

The chain employs TRBV5-1 and TRBJ2-2, with TRBD2 matching over 9 bases. The length of the CDR3 is 15 residues. CDR1 and CDR2 from the germline V gene are SGHRS and YFSETQ. The V and J ends lost 1 base and 5 bases, in that order; junction bases with no gene match: 3. CDR3 nucleotides: TGCGCCAGCAGCTTGATAGCGGGAGTAACCGGGGAGCTGTTTTTT. Protein product: CASSLIAGVTGELFF.

The chain uses TRBV27 and TRBJ2-1; weak D call: TRBD1 (5 bases). The germline gives CDR1 MNHEY, CDR2 SMNVEV (reference sequence). The CDR3 has 16 residues. V was clipped by 4 bases and J by 0 bases, with 13 bases between them. The CDR3 loop is CASSSRQTVSYNEQFF. In DNA, the CDR3 is TGTGCCAGCAGTTCCCGACAGACCGTCTCCTACAATGAGCAGTTCTTC.

V usage is TRBV2 and J usage is TRBJ1-6; D is possibly TRBD1 (5 bases). CDR3 length: 14 residues. Trimming cost V 7 bases and J 6 bases, with 13 bases left between them. In germline, CDR1 is SNHLY, CDR2 FYNNEI. The CDR3: CASTGGTSNSPLHF. The CDR3 DNA follows: TGTGCCAGCACAGGAGGGACCTCTAATTCACCCCTCCACTTT.

The CDR3 coding sequence is TGTGCCAGCAGCTTAGGCGATCTTCGGGGTTCCTACGAGCAGTACTTC. The encoded protein is CASSLGDLRGSYEQYF. This sequence joins TRBV13 and TRBJ2-7; D is perhaps TRBD2 (5 bases). V dropped 0 bases and J dropped 1 base, with 13 bases sitting between them. The CDR3 consists of 16 residues. CDR1 is PRHDT and CDR2 is FYEKMQ in the germline V gene (reference sequence).

In its sample, this clone was seen a few times. This sequence joins TRBV6-1 and TRBJ1-2, with D hard to call. This CDR3 has 15 residues. Trimming removed 2 bases at V and 5 bases at J, with 15 bases between. Germline CDR1 is MNHNS and CDR2 is SASEGT. The CDR3 nucleotides read TGTGCCAGCAGTGAAACCCCCCCGGCGGGATATGGCTACACCTTC. Encoded protein: CASSETPPAGYGYTF.

This clone was recorded only once. V gene TRBV5-4 combines with J gene TRBJ2-5; 9 bases map to TRBD2. The CDR3 runs to 15 residues. The germline V gene has CDR1 SGHNT and CDR2 YYREEE (reference sequence). V lost 0 bases and J lost 5; bases outside the gene matches: 5. The chain's CDR3 is CASSLGRGGPETQYF. Written as DNA, the CDR3 is TGTGCCAGCAGCTTGGGGCGGGGGGGCCCGGAGACCCAGTACTTC. The full variable domain, rest sourced from reference TRBV5-4 and TRBJ2-5, is ETGVTQSPTHLIKTRGQQVTLRCSSQSGHNTVSWYQQALGQGPQFIFQYYREEENGRGNFPPRFSGLQFPNYSSELNVNALELDDSALYLCASSLGRGGPETQYFGPGTRLLVL.

The rearrangement joins TRBV28 to TRBJ1-5; 11 positions match TRBD1. The CDR3 contains 16 residues. Germline CDR1 is MDHEN and CDR2 is SYDVKM. Trimming at V came to 4 bases and at J to 7 bases, leaving 9 bases not matched to a gene. The CDR3 loop reads CASSSPGTGGGQPQHF. In DNA, the CDR3 is TGTGCCAGCAGTTCTCCCGGGACAGGGGGTGGACAGCCCCAGCATTTT. Full variable domain (missing parts from reference TRBV28 and TRBJ1-5): DVKVTQSSRYLVKRTGEKVFLECVQDMDHENMFWYRQDPGLGLRLIYFSYDVKMKEKGDIPEGYSVSREKKERFSLILESASTNQTSMYLCASSSPGTGGGQPQHFGDGTRLSIL.

The chain is built from TRBV5-6 and TRBJ2-5; possible D gene TRBD2, 6 bases. This CDR3 has 16 residues. The germline V and J ends were trimmed by 4 bases and 5 bases, with 21 bases remaining between them. The germline V gene encodes CDR1 SGHDT and CDR2 YYEEEE. CDR3 residues: CASSAWPGVARETQYF. The CDR3 DNA reads TGTGCCAGCAGCGCCTGGCCGGGGGTAGCCAGGGAGACCCAGTACTTC.